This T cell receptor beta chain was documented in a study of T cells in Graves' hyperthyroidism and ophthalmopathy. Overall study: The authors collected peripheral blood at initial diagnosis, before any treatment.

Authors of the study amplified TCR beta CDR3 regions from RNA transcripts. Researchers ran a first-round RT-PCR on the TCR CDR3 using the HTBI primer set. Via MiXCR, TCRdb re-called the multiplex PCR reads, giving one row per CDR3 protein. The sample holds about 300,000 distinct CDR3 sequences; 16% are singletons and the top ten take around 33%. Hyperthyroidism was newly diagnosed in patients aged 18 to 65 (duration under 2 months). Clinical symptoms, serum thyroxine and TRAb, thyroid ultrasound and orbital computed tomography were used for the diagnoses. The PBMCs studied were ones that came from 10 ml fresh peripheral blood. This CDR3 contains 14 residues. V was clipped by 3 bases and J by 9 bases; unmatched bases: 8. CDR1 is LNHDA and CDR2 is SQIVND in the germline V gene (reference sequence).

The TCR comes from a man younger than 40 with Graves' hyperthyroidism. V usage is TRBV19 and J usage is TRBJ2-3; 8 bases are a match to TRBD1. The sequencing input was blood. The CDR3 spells CASSMSPRQGTQYF. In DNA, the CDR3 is TGTGCCAGTAGTATGAGTCCACGACAGGGGACGCAGTATTTT.